The 14 T cell receptor beta chains below all came from one sample that was sequenced in a study of yellow fever vaccine responses in identical twins listed by TCRdb under 2018. Preparation of the library involved RT-PCR. The sequencing machine was an Illumina HiSeq 2500. The public reads were reanalyzed by TCRdb: fastp trimming at Q25, MiXCR alignment, in-frame beta chains only. Merged by CDR3 protein, the rows form single entries marked with the most common genes and DNA. The sample has about 11,000 distinct CDR3 sequences on record, more than 65% of them singletons. The ten largest clones take up less than 8.5% of the sample. The input for sequencing was T cells from blood (PBMCs), unsorted or a sorted subset (not recorded which), taken before or after yellow fever vaccination (not recorded which). These receptors came from a woman aged 18 to 35 who received the yellow fever vaccine. Donor details come from another sample of the same person, matched by shared clones.

The chain has TRBV5-5 and TRBJ2-7; D is possibly TRBD1 (5 bases). The CDR3 is made up of 14 amino acids. The germline V gene encodes CDR1 SGHKS and CDR2 YYEKEE (reference sequence). The V gene lost 1 base and the J gene lost 2 bases, with 10 bases spanning the gap. The CDR3 bases are TGTGCCAGCAGCTTGACAGGAGACACCTACGAGCAGTACGTC. Translation: CASSLTGDTYEQYV.

The rearrangement joins TRBV7-6 to TRBJ2-5, with 7 nucleotides matching TRBD2. The CDR3 consists of 16 residues. Trimming cost V 5 bases and J 2 bases; bases outside gene matches: 11. Germline CDR1 reads SGHVS; CDR2 reads FNYEAQ. CDR3 sequence (DNA): TGTGCCAGCAGCCTCAGAGCGGGGACGGGGCAAGAGACCCAGTACTTC. The encoded protein is CASSLRAGTGQETQYF.

CDR3 region: CASSLDLGQTPYGYTF. Here the CDR3 DNA reads TGTGCCAGCAGCTTAGATTTGGGACAGACCCCTTATGGCTACACCTTC. V usage is TRBV11-3 and J usage is TRBJ1-2; 7 bases match TRBD1. This CDR3 has 16 amino acids. In germline, CDR1 is SGHNT, CDR2 YENEEA. After removal of 0 bases from V and 5 bases from J, the junction contained 9 bases not matched to a gene.

The CDR3 loop reads CASSKSASTDEQFF. DNA for the CDR3: TGTGCCAGCAGCAAGTCGGCTAGCACTGATGAGCAGTTCTTC. The chain links TRBV11-3 to TRBJ2-1, with D possibly TRBD2 on 5 matching bases. V dropped 5 bases and J dropped 8 bases, with 16 bases sitting between them. CDR3 length: 14 amino acids. The germline V gene has CDR1 SGHNT and CDR2 YENEEA.

The table lists this clonotype with a few counts. The CDR3 sequence is CASSLELSSYNEQFF. The DNA for the CDR3 is TGTGCCAGCAGCTTGGAATTGAGCTCCTACAATGAGCAGTTCTTC. The genes are TRBV5-4 and TRBJ2-1; no reliable D call. V was shortened by 0 bases and J by 0 bases, with 7 bases between the two germline ends. This CDR3 contains 15 residues. Germline CDR1 reads SGHNT; CDR2 reads YYREEE (reference sequence).

The chain couples TRBV29-1 to TRBJ2-6; unclear D gene. This CDR3 has 14 residues. CDR1 is SQVTM and CDR2 is ANQGSEA in the germline V gene. V lost 6 bases and J 0 bases, leaving 9 bases between the germline ends. This chain's CDR3 is CSVQNYSGANVLTF. The CDR3 DNA follows: TGCAGCGTCCAGAACTACTCTGGGGCCAACGTCCTGACTTTC.

This clonotype was detected a few times. The genes are TRBV11-1 and TRBJ1-2; 9 bases line up with TRBD1. V was pared by 5 bases and J by 2 bases, with 6 bases of the junction left unmatched. The length of the CDR3 is 15 residues. The V gene's germline CDR1 is SGHAT and CDR2 FQDESV (reference sequence). This CDR3 reads CASSQGQGLNYGYTF. The CDR3 nucleotides read TGTGCCAGCAGCCAGGGACAGGGCTTGAACTATGGCTACACCTTC.

J is TRBJ1-1 and V is TRBV27; D unresolved. The germline CDR1 and CDR2 sequences are MNHEY and SMNVEV (reference sequence). The CDR3 runs 15 residues. The V and J ends lost 0 bases and 4 bases respectively, with 12 bases between them. DNA of the CDR3: TGTGCCAGCAGTTTATCATGGACTACCCCCACTGAAGCTTTCTTT. Its protein is CASSLSWTTPTEAFF.

V usage is TRBV10-3 and J usage is TRBJ2-1, with TRBD2 matching over 14 bases. This CDR3 has 15 residues. Germline-derived CDR1 and CDR2 are ENHRY and SYGVKD. J was trimmed by 3 bases and V by 6 bases; bases with no gene match: 1. In DNA, the CDR3 is TGTGCCATCAGGGGGACTAGCGGGGGCTACAATGAGCAGTTCTTC. Translating it yields CAIRGTSGGYNEQFF.

The V and J genes are TRBV7-9 and TRBJ2-3, with TRBD2 as a possible D gene (5 bases). V was clipped by 0 bases and J by 4 bases, with 8 bases between them. The germline V gene encodes CDR1 SEHNR and CDR2 FQNEAQ (reference sequence). The CDR3 covers 14 residues. The CDR3 DNA follows: TGTGCCAGCAGCTTAGCGCGGGTTGCAGATACGCAGTATTTT. Translated: CASSLARVADTQYF.

The rearrangement uses TRBV18 and TRBJ1-2; D is perhaps TRBD1 (6 bases). The V end was cut by 2 bases, the J end by 4 bases, with 14 bases between. Germline V gene lookup returns CDR1 KGHSH and CDR2 LQKENI. CDR3 size: 15 residues. The DNA for the CDR3 is TGTGCCAGCTCACCAACGGGGGGCCAGGGCTATGGCTACACCTTC. Encoded protein: CASSPTGGQGYGYTF.

The chain uses TRBV12-3 or TRBV12-4 and TRBJ2-5; weak D call: TRBD2 (5 bases). Trimming took 8 bases from V and 1 from J, leaving 8 bases between them. The CDR3 extends over 12 amino acids. DNA of the CDR3: TGTGCCAGCGAGGGATCCCAAGAGACCCAGTACTTC. It is translated as CASEGSQETQYF.

The rearrangement uses TRBV12-3 or TRBV12-4 and TRBJ2-1; TRBD2 is a possible D gene (6 bases). The length of the CDR3 is 12 residues. The V end was cut by 8 bases, the J end by 4 bases, with 9 bases between. CDR3 sequence: CASGGIYNEQFF. The CDR3 DNA sequence: TGTGCCAGCGGGGGGATATACAATGAGCAGTTCTTC.

The rearrangement uses TRBV6-8 and TRBJ1-5; 7 nucleotides agree with TRBD1. CDR1 MNHGY and CDR2 SAAAGT come from the germline V gene. J was trimmed by 1 base and V by 6 bases; bases with no gene match: 6. The CDR3 extends over 15 amino acids. CDR3 amino acids: CASRQTGMSNQPQHF. CDR3 bases: TGTGCCAGCAGACAGACAGGGATGAGCAATCAGCCCCAGCATTTT.